Presented here are 18 T cell receptor beta chains from one specimen sequenced in a study of cytomegalovirus exposure and HLA in healthy donors. It was with 60 Vbeta and 13 Jbeta primers that the PCR ran. Assay: immunoSEQ multiplex PCR; the TCRdb copy retains only in-frame clones and omits some. With 100,000 to 150,000 clones in the sample, the ten largest clones hold about 1.6%. The source material was PBMCs. These receptors all come from a woman in her thirties or forties in good health and CMV-seronegative.

The chain is built from TRBV18 and TRBJ2-1; TRBD1 aligns across 7 bases. The CDR3 runs 16 residues. J lost 6 bases, V lost 4 bases, and 12 bases had no gene match. CDR1 is KGHSH, CDR2 LQKENI, per germline. CDR3 residues: CASSLSRDSITNEQFF. As DNA, the CDR3 is TGTGCCAGCTCACTCTCCCGGGACAGCATCACCAATGAGCAGTTCTTC.

The V gene is TRBV4-1, the J gene TRBJ1-6, with 9 bases matching TRBD1. Unmatched junction bases numbered 11, after V lost 4 bases and J lost 10 bases. CDR1 is MGHRA, CDR2 YSYEKL, per germline. There are 16 residues in the CDR3. The CDR3 DNA reads TGCGCCAGCAGCCCCCACAGGGGGCTCGTTGGATCACCCCTCCACTTT. This codes for CASSPHRGLVGSPLHF.

The J gene is TRBJ1-6, the V gene TRBV7-2, with D perhaps TRBD1 (6 bases). CDR3 length equals 16 residues. Germline V gene lookup returns CDR1 SGHTA and CDR2 FQGNSA. Trimming shortened V by 1 base and J by 9 bases, and 16 bases separated the two germline ends. In nucleotides, the CDR3 is TGTGCCAGCAGCTTAGTAGTGGGGACACGGCTTTCACCCCTCCACTTT. It is translated as CASSLVVGTRLSPLHF. Combining the CDR3 with reference TRBV7-2 and TRBJ1-6 gives the whole variable domain GAGVSQSPSNKVTEKGKDVELRCDPISGHTALYWYRQSLGQGLEFLIYFQGNSAPDKSGLPSDRFSAERTGGSVSTLTIQRTQQEDSAVYLCASSLVVGTRLSPLHFGNGTRLTVT.

The rearrangement uses TRBV5-1 and TRBJ1-1; 7 bases are shared with TRBD1. V lost 4 bases to trimming and J lost 5 bases; unmatched junction nucleotides: 8. CDR3 length: 14 amino acids. Germline V gene lookup returns CDR1 SGHRS and CDR2 YFSETQ. The CDR3 loop reads CASSQTGARTEAFF. CDR3 nucleotides: TGCGCCAGCAGCCAAACAGGGGCGCGTACTGAAGCTTTCTTT.

V gene TRBV19 combines with J gene TRBJ1-5; tentative D call: TRBD1 (6 bases). Germline V gives CDR1 LNHDA, CDR2 SQIVND (reference sequence). This CDR3 has 15 residues. Trimming shortened V by 3 bases and J by 6 bases, and 15 bases separated the two germline ends. CDR3 protein: CASSIGGRAIQPQHF. As DNA, the CDR3 is TGTGCCAGTAGTATTGGGGGCAGGGCAATTCAGCCCCAGCATTTT.

The chain combines TRBV11-2 with TRBJ2-1, with D hard to call. Trimming stripped 5 bases from V and 9 bases from J, with 11 bases between. Germline loops: CDR1 SGHAT, CDR2 FQNNGV. The CDR3 runs to 12 residues. DNA for the CDR3: TGTGCCAGCAGCCCCGACGCGGCTGAGCAGTTCTTC. Its translation is CASSPDAAEQFF.

The genes are TRBV5-4 and TRBJ2-1; TRBD2 might be the D (6 bases). This CDR3 is 14 amino acids long. Trimming shortened V by 4 bases and J by 5 bases, and 13 bases separated the two germline ends. CDR1 is SGHNT and CDR2 is YYREEE in the germline V gene (reference sequence). The CDR3 bases are TGTGCCAGCAGCCCCCGGGACTTACACAATGAGCAGTTCTTC. This codes for CASSPRDLHNEQFF.

The J gene is TRBJ2-5, the V gene TRBV7-9; weak D call: TRBD1 (6 bases). V lost 5 bases, J lost 5 bases, and 15 bases lay in between. Germline CDR1 reads SEHNR; CDR2 reads FQNEAQ (reference sequence). The CDR3 extends over 14 amino acids. The CDR3 loop reads CASSILTGMETQYF. The DNA for the CDR3 is TGTGCCAGCAGCATATTAACAGGGATGGAGACCCAGTACTTC.

The chain recombines TRBV5-7 with TRBJ1-5; a possible D gene is TRBD1 (6 bases). TRBV5-7 is treated as an ORF (open reading frame) with a function not yet certain. Between the trimmed V and J ends, which lost 5 bases and 2 bases, there was a span of 14 bases. The CDR3 consists of 15 residues. CDR3 in amino acids: CASSHEGDCNQPQHF. CDR3 DNA sequence: TGTGCCAGCAGTCATGAGGGGGATTGCAATCAGCCCCAGCATTTT.

The V call is TRBV10-3, the J call TRBJ1-5; D remains unclear. From germline, CDR1 is ENHRY and CDR2 SYGVKD. Trimming pared 5 bases from V and 5 bases from J, leaving 10 bases between. The length of the CDR3 is 13 residues. CDR3 DNA: TGTGCCATCAGTCCGAGACTACATCAGCCCCAGCATTTT. Translation: CAISPRLHQPQHF.

The chain joins TRBV19 to TRBJ2-2; a weak D match, TRBD2 (7 bases). Germline lookup yields CDR1 LNHDA and CDR2 SQIVND (reference sequence). The germline V and J ends were trimmed by 3 bases and 6 bases, with 11 bases remaining between them. The CDR3 runs 14 residues. CDR3 residues: CASSMGGGPGELFF. The CDR3 nucleotides read TGTGCCAGTAGTATGGGGGGGGGCCCCGGGGAGCTGTTTTTT.

The rearrangement joins TRBV28 to TRBJ1-1; 11 bases match TRBD1. Germline CDR1 reads MDHEN; CDR2 reads SYDVKM. The CDR3 consists of 15 residues. The trim removed 5 bases at V and 5 bases at J, leaving 7 bases unmatched. CDR3 sequence reads: CASSTSGTGGTEAFF. CDR3 DNA sequence: TGTGCCAGCAGTACCTCCGGGACAGGGGGGACTGAAGCTTTCTTT.

This sequence joins TRBV5-1 and TRBJ2-3; 14 nucleotides line up with TRBD2. The CDR3 loop spans 16 amino acids. Germline V gives CDR1 SGHRS, CDR2 YFSETQ. Losses at the gene ends were 2 bases for V and 5 bases for J; bases not matched to a gene: 4. CDR3 sequence reads: CASSFRLAGGLDTQYF. DNA of the CDR3: TGCGCCAGCAGCTTTCGACTAGCGGGGGGGTTAGATACGCAGTATTTT.

V is TRBV7-3 and J is TRBJ2-2, with no clear D. CDR1 SGHTA and CDR2 FQGTGA come from the germline V gene. V lost 5 bases and J lost 5, with 12 bases in between. The length of the CDR3 is 14 residues. The CDR3 spells CASSPPGRTGELFF. The CDR3 nucleotides read TGTGCCAGCAGCCCCCCGGGTAGGACCGGGGAGCTGTTTTTT.

The rearrangement uses TRBV7-6 and TRBJ1-1; maybe TRBD1 (6 bases). Looked up from germline, CDR1 is SGHVS and CDR2 is FNYEAQ. Trimming stripped 5 bases from V and 2 bases from J, with 12 bases between. This CDR3 has 14 residues. DNA for the CDR3: TGTGCCAGCAGCCCAGGGGCGGGTAACACTGAAGCTTTCTTT. This encodes CASSPGAGNTEAFF.

V and J are TRBV19 and TRBJ1-1, with D possibly matching TRBD1 (6 bases). This CDR3 has 15 amino acids. Germline assignment: CDR1 LNHDA and CDR2 SQIVND (reference sequence). Trimming removed 4 bases from V and 1 base from J, with 13 bases in between. For the CDR3, the DNA is TGTGCCAGTAGTAGTCAGGGGCAGGGGAACACTGAAGCTTTCTTT. Residues: CASSSQGQGNTEAFF. The full variable domain, its missing parts supplied by reference TRBV19 and TRBJ1-1, is DGGITQSPKYLFRKEGQNVTLSCEQNLNHDAMYWYRQDPGQGLRLIYYSQIVNDFQKGDIAEGYSVSREKKESFPLTVTSAQKNPTAFYLCASSSQGQGNTEAFFGQGTRLTVV.

This chain joins TRBV4-3 and TRBJ1-1; D is undetermined. CDR3 size: 14 residues. Germline lookup yields CDR1 LGHNA and CDR2 YSLEER. The ends were cut back, 0 bases at V and 0 bases at J, with 5 bases in the middle. CDR3 loop: CASSQDILNTEAFF. The CDR3 bases are TGCGCCAGCAGCCAAGATATCCTGAACACTGAAGCTTTCTTT.

V gene TRBV11-2 combines with J gene TRBJ1-1; 8 bases align to TRBD1. Per germline, CDR1 SGHAT and CDR2 FQNNGV. Unmatched junction bases numbered 5, after V lost 11 bases and J lost 6 bases. The CDR3 is 11 residues long. The CDR3 bases are TGTGCCGGAGGACAGGGACCTGAAGCTTTCTTT. It codes for CAGGQGPEAFF.